This T cell receptor beta chain comes out of a study of T cell repertoires in cytomegalovirus infection (dated by TCRdb to the late 2010s). Context from the whole study: Because public TCR beta signatures pointed to carriage of CMV infection together with the matching HLA type, the HLA type of each donor mattered for the analysis. The investigation overall reported the following: Carriers of CMV infection plus the relevant HLA type were discriminated by the cumulative frequency of public TCR beta family members in the study cohort and in an independent roughly 340-donor cohort. The ex vivo response was dominated by HLA-C-restricted CMV-specific TCR beta clonotypes, and the single most frequent clonotype in two of eight donors was supplied by these HLA-C-restricted clonotypes.

Of note for this clonotype: The antigen it recognizes is unknown. The sample holds no much larger clone one base away, and base qualities are not on file.

The CDR3, from cysteine to phenylalanine, totals 9 residues. Just the 27-base CDR3 DNA is kept, in frame starting at base 1. The V end loses 3 bases and the J end loses 7 bases, and a stretch of 3 bases separates them. CDR1 and CDR2 were assigned from the germline V gene (reference sequence) as DFQATT and SNEGSKA. TCRdb records Illumina HiSeq 1500 as the sequencer. TCRdb took the public reads, trimmed them with fastp at Q25, ran MiXCR for clone calling and kept in-frame beta chains. Each entry merges the rows of one CDR3 protein and shows their most common DNA and genes. In this sample the table shows 250,000 to 350,000 distinct CDR3 sequences, 25% of which occur a single time. The ten largest clones represent approximately 15% of the sample.

The sequence came from a human donor in good health (CMV status not recorded). Some clones in this sample may be carry-over from other donors' samples. The receptor chain draws on TRBV20-1 and TRBJ1-2, with the identity of the D gene unclear. Input material: PBMCs. The CDR3 corresponds to CSASRGYTF. The DNA is as follows: TGCAGTGCTAGCCGTGGCTACACCTTC.